The 5 T cell receptor beta chains below all came from one sample that was sequenced in a study of cytomegalovirus exposure and HLA in healthy donors. The PCR employed 60 Vbeta primers together with 13 Jbeta primers. The data were produced by immunoSEQ multiplex PCR, yet TCRdb's version contains in-frame clones alone and is incomplete. In the table there are around 130,000 clones, 78% of which are singletons. The sample comprised PBMCs. Receptor source: a woman aged 40 to 50 in good health and CMV-seronegative.

This clone was detected only a few times. This sequence joins TRBV9 and TRBJ1-2, with 7 bases matching TRBD1. Trimming took 0 bases from V and 4 from J; bases not matched to a gene: 6. This CDR3 has 15 amino acids. The germline V gene encodes CDR1 SGDLS and CDR2 YYNGEE. The CDR3 loop reads CASSVGSSGGYGYTF. The CDR3 DNA sequence: TGTGCCAGCAGCGTAGGAAGTTCAGGGGGCTATGGCTACACCTTC.

The rearrangement uses TRBV6-1 and TRBJ2-7, with TRBD1 matching 9 bases. This CDR3 has 16 amino acids. V lost 3 bases, J lost 2 bases, and 8 bases stayed unmatched. Germline V gives CDR1 MNHNS, CDR2 SASEGT. CDR3 protein: CASSDPRDRDAYEQYF. The DNA of the CDR3 is TGTGCCAGCAGTGACCCCCGGGACAGGGACGCCTACGAGCAGTACTTC.

The rearrangement links TRBV19 to TRBJ1-5; 9 bases fit TRBD1. The germline V gene has CDR1 LNHDA and CDR2 SQIVND (reference sequence). V gave up 10 bases and J gave up 4 bases; unmatched junction bases: 5. The CDR3 spans 13 residues. The DNA of the CDR3 is TGTGCCACGTGGACAGGGGAGAATCAGCCCCAGCATTTT. Translating it yields CATWTGENQPQHF.

The CDR3 reads CASSQDRGGNQPQHF. The CDR3 DNA is TGCGCCAGCAGCCAAGACAGGGGTGGCAATCAGCCCCAGCATTTT. J is TRBJ1-5 and V is TRBV5-1; 8 positions agree with TRBD1. Germline values: CDR1 SGHRS, CDR2 YFSETQ. J lost 2 bases, V lost 4 bases, and 5 bases had no gene match. This CDR3 has 15 amino acids.

CDR3 loop: CASSLLATPGDTIYF. The CDR3 DNA is TGTGCCAGCAGCTTACTAGCGACCCCGGGGGACACCATATATTTT. The rearrangement uses TRBV7-6 and TRBJ1-3; perhaps TRBD1 as D (5 bases). The CDR3 totals 15 residues. V lost 2 bases and J 8 bases, leaving 16 bases between the germline ends. Germline V gene data show CDR1 as SGHVS and CDR2 as FNYEAQ. Full variable domain (remainder filled in from reference TRBV7-6 and TRBJ1-3): GAGVSQSPRYKVTKRGQDVALRCDPISGHVSLYWYRQALGQGPEFLTYFNYEAQQDKSGLPNDRFSAERPEGSISTLTIQRTEQRDSAMYRCASSLLATPGDTIYFGEGSWLTVV.